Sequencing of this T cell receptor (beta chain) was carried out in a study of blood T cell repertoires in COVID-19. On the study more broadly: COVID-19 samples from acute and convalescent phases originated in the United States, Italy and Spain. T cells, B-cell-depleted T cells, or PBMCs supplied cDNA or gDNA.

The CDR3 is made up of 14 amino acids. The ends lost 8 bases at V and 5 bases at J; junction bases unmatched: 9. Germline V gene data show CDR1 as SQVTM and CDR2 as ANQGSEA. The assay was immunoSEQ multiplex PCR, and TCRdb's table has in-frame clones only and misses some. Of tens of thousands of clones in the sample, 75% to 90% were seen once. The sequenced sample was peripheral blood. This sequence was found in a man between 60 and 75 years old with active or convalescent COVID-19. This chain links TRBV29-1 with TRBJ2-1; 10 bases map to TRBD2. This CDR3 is CSSVAAGGNNEQFF. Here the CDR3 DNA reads TGCAGCTCCGTCGCAGCGGGAGGGAACAATGAGCAGTTCTTC.